Listed below are T cell receptor beta chains from one sample, sequenced in a study of a mutant IDH1 vaccine in newly diagnosed glioma. The data were produced by immunoSEQ multiplex PCR, yet TCRdb's version contains in-frame clones alone and is incomplete. The sample carries roughly 40,000 clones, 91% recorded once. The antigens of these receptors remain unknown. This specimen consisted of PBMCs, obtained from a glioma patient whose treatment included an IDH1 peptide vaccine. The receptors were sampled from a man aged 45-60 years with glioma. The CDR3 runs from the conserved cysteine through the conserved F or W. Fields, in order: J gene, V gene, clone size, D gene, CDR3 protein, CDR3 DNA. The D gene is left open where the match is weak. Clone size is stated in some rows and not others, as once, few, many or a class when expanded.

>TRBJ2-4|TRBV4-2|NA|NA
CASSQDLLGDLGGQAIQYF
TGTGCCAGCAGCCAAGATCTTCTTGGGGACCTCGGTGGGCAAGCCATTCAGTACTTC
>TRBJ1-4|TRBV5-6|NA|NA
CASSLNGGRSWEKLFF
TGTGCCAGCAGCTTAAATGGAGGGCGAAGTTGGGAAAAACTGTTTTTT
>TRBJ2-1|TRBV30|NA|NA
CAWRQYNEQFF
TGTGCCTGGAGACAGTACAATGAGCAGTTCTTC
>TRBJ1-2|TRBV6-6|NA|NA
CASSYSTNSYGYTF
TGTGCCAGCAGTTACTCGACGAACTCCTATGGCTACACCTTC
>TRBJ2-7|TRBV6-1|NA|NA
CASKAGPDYEQYF
TGTGCCAGCAAGGCAGGGCCGGACTACGAGCAGTACTTC
>TRBJ1-2|TRBV25-1|once|NA
CASSEGRAYGYTF
TGTGCCAGCAGCGAAGGGAGAGCCTATGGCTACACCTTC
>TRBJ2-1|TRBV5-1|NA|NA
CASSFPSSGSEQFF
TGCGCCAGCAGCTTCCCTTCGTCCGGGTCTGAGCAGTTCTTC
>TRBJ2-3|TRBV5-6|NA|TRBD1
CASSDTGGNTDTQYF
TGTGCCAGCAGCGATACAGGGGGCAATACAGATACGCAGTATTTT
>TRBJ1-2|TRBV7-2|NA|NA
CASSLDLRADYGYTF
TGTGCCAGCAGCTTAGATCTCAGGGCGGACTATGGCTACACCTTC
>TRBJ2-7|TRBV7-6|NA|NA
CASSQTPAGVLYEQYF
TGTGCCAGCAGCCAGACGCCGGCAGGGGTGTTATACGAGCAGTACTTC
>TRBJ2-7|TRBV2|NA|NA
CASGPGRISYEQYF
TGTGCCTCCGGCCCGGGGCGGATCTCCTACGAGCAGTACTTC
>TRBJ1-2|TRBV9|NA|NA
CASSADTLIRGYTF
TGTGCCAGCAGCGCAGACACGTTGATCAGAGGCTACACCTTC
>TRBJ1-1|TRBV5-4|NA|TRBD1
CASSQGQGHTEAFF
TGTGCCAGCAGCCAGGGACAGGGCCACACTGAAGCTTTCTTT
>TRBJ2-7|TRBV7-9|once|TRBD1
CASSLLQPGQTYEQYF
TGTGCCAGCAGCTTACTGCAACCGGGACAGACCTACGAGCAGTACTTC
>TRBJ2-5|TRBV7-8|few|NA
CASSLGLAETQYF
TGTGCCAGCAGCCTGGGACTGGCAGAGACCCAGTACTTC
>TRBJ1-6|TRBV5-8|NA|TRBD1
CANRDRGLTPLHF
TGTGCCAACCGGGACAGGGGGCTGACACCCCTCCACTTT
>TRBJ1-1|TRBV29-1|NA|NA
CSSFGLGMNTEAFF
TGCAGCTCCTTTGGGCTGGGGATGAACACTGAAGCTTTCTTT
>TRBJ1-3|TRBV30|NA|NA
CAWDSQTGNTIYF
TGTGCCTGGGACAGCCAAACTGGAAACACCATATATTTT
>TRBJ2-1|TRBV18|NA|NA
CASSPRTAYNEQFF
TGTGCCAGCTCACCTAGGACAGCCTACAATGAGCAGTTCTTC
>TRBJ2-1|TRBV30|NA|TRBD2
CAWSVGSGRAYNEQFF
TGTGCCTGGAGTGTAGGTAGCGGGAGGGCCTACAATGAGCAGTTCTTC
>TRBJ2-7|TRBV25-1|NA|TRBD2
CASRPSGTLGEQYF
TGTGCCAGCAGACCCAGCGGGACCCTAGGGGAGCAGTACTTC
>TRBJ2-3|TRBV30|NA|NA
CAWSVRMADTQYF
TGTGCCTGGAGTGTACGGATGGCAGATACGCAGTATTTT
>TRBJ2-5|TRBV7-9|NA|NA
CATTPQETQYF
TGTGCCACGACCCCCCAAGAGACCCAGTACTTC
>TRBJ1-3|TRBV6-5|NA|TRBD1
CACKTGQGSGNTIYF
TGTGCCTGCAAGACAGGGCAAGGGTCTGGAAACACCATATATTTT
>TRBJ2-7|TRBV5-6|NA|NA
CASSLGTLRGALGEQYF
TGTGCCAGCAGCTTGGGGACCCTAAGGGGGGCCTTGGGGGAGCAGTACTTC
>TRBJ2-6|TRBV5-1|NA|TRBD1
CASSLAGDRGSGANVLTF
TGCGCCAGCAGCTTGGCTGGAGACAGGGGCTCTGGGGCCAACGTCCTGACTTTC
>TRBJ2-1|TRBV7-2|once|NA
CASSQRGSIGQFF
TGTGCCAGCAGCCAACGGGGCTCAATCGGGCAGTTCTTC
>TRBJ2-2|TRBV10-2|once|TRBD2
CASSPSREIDTGELFF
TGCGCCAGCAGTCCTTCGCGGGAGATCGACACCGGGGAGCTGTTTTTT
>TRBJ2-7|TRBV5-1|NA|NA
CASSPDWGYEQYF
TGCGCCAGCAGCCCGGACTGGGGCTACGAGCAGTACTTC
>TRBJ2-1|TRBV30|NA|NA
CAWSDSGLAQFF
TGTGCCTGGAGTGACTCCGGCCTCGCGCAGTTCTTC
>TRBJ2-6|TRBV27|NA|NA
CASSLEGPRYSGANVLTF
TGTGCCAGCAGTTTAGAGGGGCCCCGTTACTCTGGGGCCAACGTCCTGACTTTC
>TRBJ2-1|TRBV10-1|NA|NA
CASSESISSSYNEQFF
TGCGCCAGCAGTGAGTCGATCTCGAGCTCCTACAATGAGCAGTTCTTC
>TRBJ2-3|TRBV5-6|NA|TRBD2
CASSPEGPSGRRGDTQYF
TGTGCCAGCAGCCCGGAGGGCCCTAGCGGGAGGCGGGGAGATACGCAGTATTTT
>TRBJ2-2|TRBV5-5|NA|NA
CASSYRGAGGELFF
TGTGCCAGCAGCTATAGAGGGGCCGGCGGGGAGCTGTTTTTT
>TRBJ2-5|TRBV7-2|NA|NA
CASSLGSLGGRGETQYF
TGTGCCAGCAGCTTAGGTTCACTAGGGGGTCGAGGGGAGACCCAGTACTTC
>TRBJ1-1|TRBV18|NA|TRBD1
CASSPPDSGGDTEAFF
TGTGCCAGCTCACCACCGGATTCAGGGGGTGACACTGAAGCTTTCTTT
>TRBJ2-1|TRBV5-4|NA|TRBD2
CASSRSGGPYNEQFF
TGTGCCAGCAGTCGTAGCGGGGGCCCGTACAATGAGCAGTTCTTC
>TRBJ1-6|TRBV5-5|once|NA
CASSNGDMPHSPLHF
TGTGCCAGCAGCAACGGCGATATGCCCCATTCACCCCTCCACTTT
>TRBJ2-3|TRBV27|NA|NA
CASSSILSSRTTTDTQYF
TGTGCCAGCAGCTCGATTCTGTCCTCCCGAACTACCACAGATACGCAGTATTTT
>TRBJ2-3|TRBV7-9|few|NA
CASSSPQDRPLDTQYF
TGTGCCAGCAGCTCCCCACAGGACCGTCCCTTAGATACGCAGTATTTT
>TRBJ1-2|TRBV2|NA|TRBD1
CASKRSGGDGYTF
TGTGCCAGCAAGAGATCAGGGGGCGATGGCTACACCTTC
>TRBJ2-2|TRBV5-4|few|TRBD1
CASSLSWDRGTGELFF
TGTGCCAGCAGCTTGTCGTGGGACAGGGGAACCGGGGAGCTGTTTTTT
>TRBJ1-1|TRBV19|NA|TRBD1
CASSPFVDRANTEAFF
TGTGCCAGTAGCCCCTTCGTCGACAGGGCGAACACTGAAGCTTTCTTT
>TRBJ2-2|TRBV6-4|NA|TRBD1
CASSDFAGGTGELFF
TGTGCCAGCAGTGACTTCGCAGGGGGCACCGGGGAGCTGTTTTTT
>TRBJ1-6|TRBV4-3|NA|NA
CASSQFNRGNSPLHF
TGCGCCAGCAGCCAATTTAATAGGGGGAATTCACCCCTCCACTTT
>TRBJ2-7|TRBV7-2|NA|TRBD1
CASSPNRGMSSYEQYF
TGTGCCAGCAGCCCCAACAGGGGGATGAGCTCCTACGAGCAGTACTTC
>TRBJ1-4|TRBV9|few|NA
CASSGLYGEKLFF
TGTGCCAGCAGCGGACTATACGGCGAAAAACTGTTTTTT
>TRBJ2-2|TRBV30|NA|NA
CAWSDSGERGGELFF
TGTGCCTGGAGTGACTCGGGAGAAAGAGGCGGGGAGCTGTTTTTT
>TRBJ2-5|TRBV27|NA|NA
CASSFSAEGTSQETQYF
TGTGCCAGCAGTTTCTCGGCAGAAGGGACCTCCCAAGAGACCCAGTACTTC
>TRBJ2-7|TRBV2|NA|NA
CASSESRRYEQYF
TGTGCCAGCAGTGAAAGTCGGAGGTACGAGCAGTACTTC
>TRBJ1-2|TRBV5-5|NA|TRBD1
CASSPPHRGLYGYTF
TGTGCCAGCAGCCCACCCCACAGGGGGCTCTATGGCTACACCTTC
>TRBJ1-5|TRBV7-2|NA|NA
CASSNQGGNQPQHF
TGTGCCAGCAGCAATCAGGGAGGAAATCAGCCCCAGCATTTT